This TCR beta chain derives from a study of T cell repertoires in cytomegalovirus infection. The CDR3 loop spans 13 amino acids. Germline V gene lookup returns CDR1 SGHVS and CDR2 FNYEAQ. V was clipped by 3 bases and J by 5 bases, with 11 bases between them. From the reads, TCRdb called clonotypes with MiXCR, one entry per CDR3 protein. The table has around 450,000 distinct CDR3 sequences, approximately 33% seen once. The clonotype originates from a human donor in good health (CMV status not recorded). Some clones in this sample may be carry-over from other donors' samples. The sequenced material came from PBMCs. The V and J genes are TRBV7-6 and TRBJ2-7; D might be TRBD1 or TRBD2, each matching 5 bases. The CDR3 protein is CASSLAGTNEQYF. The CDR3 bases are TGTGCCAGCAGCTTGGCCGGGACGAACGAGCAGTACTTC.